This entry features one TCR beta chain sequence. The table lists this clonotype with many counts. This receptor's antigen is unknown. It has no much larger one-base neighbor in the sample; base qualities were not kept. The CDR3 goes from the cysteine to the phenylalanine over 13 residues. Only the CDR3 part of the read is kept: 39 bases, read in frame from the first base. This sample was included in a study of kidney transplant recipient with SARS-CoV-2 infection (dated by TCRdb to the early 2020s). Data came from an Illumina MiSeq. Profiling of the peripheral T cell repertoire targeted human TCRbeta genes. On the study's bioinformatics: To account for variability over time, differences in clonotype abundance were tested using beta-binomial modelling. Clonotypes that had expanded were screened against the ImmuneCODE reference database of SARS-CoV-2-associated TCRs and mapped onto regions of the viral genome. Additional repertoire analyses were carried out for TRBV gene usage, CDR3 length, CDR3 amino acid overlap between time points, clonotype abundance distributions and Jaccard similarity. The public reads were reanalyzed by TCRdb: fastp trimming at Q25, MiXCR alignment, in-frame beta chains only. Rows matching on CDR3 protein sequence are summarized as one entry with the most common DNA and genes. TCRdb's processing, not the study's, gives the V and J calls here. This sample comprises 200,000 to 300,000 distinct CDR3 sequences, 25% to 35% of them detected only once. The ten largest account for almost 7.5% of the sample.

The meaning of the sample's time point label: pre-pandemic baseline sample and day 111 after first positive SARS-CoV-2 test. Rearrangement joined TRBV21-1 to TRBJ2-7; the table's D gene call, TRBD1, was not cross checked with the DNA. TRBV21-1 is noted as a pseudogene. This material consisted of a blood sample, taken at baseline and on day 111 from a kidney transplant recipient. This TCR derives from a male patient between 25 and 39 years old who had COVID-19 and was a kidney transplant recipient. After a transplant, some T cells may have been passed on by the graft donor. The nucleotides are TGTGCCAGCAGCCGCCAGGGGGCGGAAGAGCAGTACTTC. This gives the protein CASSRQGAEEQYF.